This T cell receptor (beta chain) was profiled in a study of cytomegalovirus exposure and HLA in healthy donors. The study, taken as a whole, reports: 87-base-pair reads could not separate some V segments, including TRBV6-2 and TRBV6-3. Rare TCR sequences dominated, though some public TCRs recurred in many donors.

Use of 60 Vbeta and 13 Jbeta primers characterized the PCR. The assay was immunoSEQ multiplex PCR, and TCRdb's table has in-frame clones only and misses some. Its table records around 200,000 clones. On this clone: Its antigen remains unidentified.

This CDR3 comprises 14 residues. Per germline, CDR1 LNHDA and CDR2 SQIVND (reference sequence). V was shortened by 3 bases and J by 5 bases, with 13 bases between the two germline ends. The V and J genes are TRBV19 and TRBJ1-1, with D possibly TRBD1 on 5 matching bases. The receptor was isolated from a woman aged 25 to 45 in good health and CMV-seropositive. The material sequenced was PBMCs. CDR3 sequence reads: CASSIQGADTEAFF. In DNA, the CDR3 is TGTGCCAGTAGTATTCAAGGGGCTGATACTGAAGCTTTCTTT.